Listed below are T cell receptor beta chains from one sample, sequenced in a study of T cell changes during pregnancy in multiple sclerosis. Generated by immunoSEQ multiplex PCR, the TCRdb table keeps only in-frame clones and is missing some. The sample holds about 75,000 clones; about 89% are singletons and the top ten take around 0.96%. Sequencing used peripheral blood, obtained in the first trimester of pregnancy. The receptors were sampled from a female donor in good health, enrolled as a control in a pregnancy study. Both conserved end residues are part of each CDR3. The order of the fields is J gene, CDR3 length, clone size, V gene, D gene, CDR3 DNA, CDR3 protein. The D gene is left open where the match is weak. Not every row has a clone size; where given, it reads once, few, many or a size class.

>TRBJ1-4|17|NA|TRBV5-5|NA
TGTGCCAGCAGCTTGGAACGGGAGGGGACAACTAATGAAAAACTGTTTTTT
CASSLEREGTTNEKLFF
>TRBJ2-7|14|NA|TRBV15|TRBD1
TGTGCCACAAGCCCTGGGACAGGGGCCTACGAGCAGTACTTC
CATSPGTGAYEQYF
>TRBJ2-2|15|NA|TRBV6-1|NA
TGTGCCAGCAGTGAACCGGGTCAGAACACCGGGGAGCTGTTTTTT
CASSEPGQNTGELFF
>TRBJ2-7|14|NA|TRBV15|NA
TGTGCCACCAGCAGAGAACTAGGGGGCTACGAGCAGTACTTC
CATSRELGGYEQYF
>TRBJ2-1|14|few|TRBV11-3|NA
TGTGCCAGCAGCCTCGATCAGCGGTACAATGAGCAGTTCTTC
CASSLDQRYNEQFF
>TRBJ1-3|14|NA|TRBV19|NA
TGTGCCAGTTCGACAGCTAGCTCTGGAAACACCATATATTTT
CASSTASSGNTIYF
>TRBJ1-4|15|once|TRBV7-9|NA
TGTGCCAGCAGCTTAGATCCGGGAACGGTTGAAAAACTGTTTTTT
CASSLDPGTVEKLFF
>TRBJ1-1|14|few|TRBV7-9|TRBD1
TGTGCCAGCAGCCCTGGACAGGGAGAAACTGAAGCTTTCTTT
CASSPGQGETEAFF
>TRBJ1-1|13|NA|TRBV5-8|TRBD1
TGTGCCAGCAGATTAGCAGGGGGCACTGAAGCTTTCTTT
CASRLAGGTEAFF
>TRBJ2-1|16|once|TRBV11-1|TRBD1
TGTGCCAGCAGTTCAAACAGGGGGAGCACCTACAATGAGCAGTTCTTC
CASSSNRGSTYNEQFF
>TRBJ2-1|15|NA|TRBV5-1|NA
TGCGCCAGCAGCTTGCCAAGCCACTCCTACAATGAGCAGTTCTTC
CASSLPSHSYNEQFF
>TRBJ1-4|15|NA|TRBV7-2|NA
TGTGCCAGCAGCTTAGCCCCAGGGATTAATGAAAAACTGTTTTTT
CASSLAPGINEKLFF
>TRBJ2-6|16|NA|TRBV25-1|NA
TGTGCCAGCACTGTCTGGGGGGGCGCTGGGGCCAACGTCCTGACTTTC
CASTVWGGAGANVLTF
>TRBJ2-1|14|few|TRBV7-8|NA
TGTGCCAGCAGCCTCCCGGTTCTCTACAATGAGCAGTTCTTC
CASSLPVLYNEQFF
>TRBJ1-2|14|NA|TRBV7-9|NA
TGTGCCAGCAGCTCGACTATGGTCGACTATGGCTACACCTTC
CASSSTMVDYGYTF
>TRBJ2-1|15|NA|TRBV7-7|TRBD1
TGTGCCAGCAGCTCGGGGACAGGGAGGTACAATGAGCAGTTCTTC
CASSSGTGRYNEQFF
>TRBJ2-1|15|NA|TRBV19|TRBD2
TGTGCCAGTAGTACGGAACTAGCGGGTTACAATGAGCAGTTCTTC
CASSTELAGYNEQFF
>TRBJ2-5|16|NA|TRBV2|TRBD2
TGTGCCAGCAGTATGCCGACTAGCGGGGGGGGAGAGACCCAGTACTTC
CASSMPTSGGGETQYF
>TRBJ2-6|14|NA|TRBV2|NA
TGTGCCAGCAGTTGGCCTTCTGGGGCCAACGTCCTGACTTTC
CASSWPSGANVLTF
>TRBJ1-6|16|NA|TRBV6-5|TRBD1
TGTGCCAGCAGTTGCAGTTTCGGACAGGGTAATTCACCCCTCCACTTT
CASSCSFGQGNSPLHF
>TRBJ2-1|15|NA|TRBV27|TRBD2
TGTGCCAGCAGTGCCACTAGCGGCTCCTACAATGAGCAGTTCTTC
CASSATSGSYNEQFF
>TRBJ2-7|13|NA|TRBV18|NA
TGTGCCAGCTCACCAACACAGCCCTACGAGCAGTACTTC
CASSPTQPYEQYF
>TRBJ2-7|16|NA|TRBV25-1|NA
TGTGCCAGCAGTGAATGGGGCAGGGGTAGGGGCTACGAGCAGTACTTC
CASSEWGRGRGYEQYF
>TRBJ1-2|15|NA|TRBV7-8|TRBD1
TGTGCCAGCAGCGGTAAATTACAGGGGGACTATGGCTACACCTTC
CASSGKLQGDYGYTF
>TRBJ2-1|12|once|TRBV11-3|NA
TGTGCCAGCAGCTTAGGGAGCAATGAGCAGTTCTTC
CASSLGSNEQFF
>TRBJ2-2|13|NA|TRBV11-2|NA
TGTGCCAGCAGCTTCTTAGAGGCCGGGGAGCTGTTTTTT
CASSFLEAGELFF
>TRBJ1-1|13|NA|TRBV27|NA
TGTGCCAGCAGTCCGACAGGGAACACTGAAGCTTTCTTT
CASSPTGNTEAFF
>TRBJ1-4|16|NA|TRBV28|NA
TGTGCCAGCAGTAATGAAATGGCCCCAACTAATGAAAAACTGTTTTTT
CASSNEMAPTNEKLFF
>TRBJ2-3|19|NA|TRBV10-3|TRBD2
TGTGCCATCAGTGACCCCGGGACTAGCGGGGGAAAGGGCACAGATACGCAGTATTTT
CAISDPGTSGGKGTDTQYF
>TRBJ2-7|14|NA|TRBV19|NA
TGTGCCAGTAGCCCCGGAAGGGGGGGATACGAGCAGTACTTC
CASSPGRGGYEQYF
>TRBJ2-1|14|NA|TRBV9|TRBD2
TGTGCCAGCAGCCCCCGGACTAGACGCAATGAGCAGTTCTTC
CASSPRTRRNEQFF
>TRBJ1-5|16|once|TRBV27|TRBD1
TGTGCCAGCAGTTCCCGACAGGGGGCCTCCAATCAGCCCCAGCATTTT
CASSSRQGASNQPQHF
>TRBJ1-3|15|NA|TRBV6-5|NA
TGTGCCAGCAGGTTCTCCGACAATACTGGAAACACCATATATTTT
CASRFSDNTGNTIYF
>TRBJ2-6|12|NA|TRBV2|TRBD2
TGTGCCAGCGGGGGGGATAGCAACGTCCTGACTTTC
CASGGDSNVLTF
>TRBJ2-1|16|NA|TRBV19|TRBD2
TGTGCCAGTAGTATATCAGCTAGCGGGGGACACAATGAGCAGTTCTTC
CASSISASGGHNEQFF
>TRBJ1-1|13|NA|TRBV5-1|NA
TGCGCCAGCAGCTTTCGCGTGAACACTGAAGCTTTCTTT
CASSFRVNTEAFF
>TRBJ2-7|14|NA|TRBV7-2|NA
TGTGCCAGCAGCTTGGGGGGATTTGACTACGAGCAGTACTTC
CASSLGGFDYEQYF
>TRBJ1-1|14|NA|TRBV5-1|NA
TGCGCCAGCTCCGGGACTGGGGCAGGCACTGAAGCTTTCTTT
CASSGTGAGTEAFF
>TRBJ1-1|14|NA|TRBV4-1|TRBD1
TGCGCCAGCAGCCAAGAGACAGGGCGTTCTGAAGCTTTCTTT
CASSQETGRSEAFF
>TRBJ2-5|14|NA|TRBV7-8|NA
TGTGCCAGCATCGTAGGGGGGGACCAAGAGACCCAGTACTTC
CASIVGGDQETQYF
>TRBJ2-2|15|NA|TRBV9|TRBD1
TGTGCCAGCAGCGTGGGACAGGGGATTACGGGGGAGCTGTTTTTT
CASSVGQGITGELFF
>TRBJ2-5|15|NA|TRBV9|TRBD1
TGTGCCAGCAGCATCGGGACAGCTGATCAAGAGACCCAGTACTTC
CASSIGTADQETQYF
>TRBJ1-2|14|NA|TRBV5-1|NA
TGCGCCAGCAGCCCCTACGCCGGGGGATACGGCTACACCTTC
CASSPYAGGYGYTF
>TRBJ2-7|13|NA|TRBV28|NA
TGTGCCAGCAGTTTTGAGAGGGCTACCGAGCAGTACTTC
CASSFERATEQYF
>TRBJ2-2|13|NA|TRBV2|NA
TGTGCCAGCAGTGGCCAGGGTGCCGGGGAGCTGTTTTTT
CASSGQGAGELFF
>TRBJ2-1|17|NA|TRBV9|TRBD1
TGTGCCAGCAGCGCCCAACAGGGGAAGATTTCATACAATGAGCAGTTCTTC
CASSAQQGKISYNEQFF
>TRBJ2-7|14|NA|TRBV6-5|NA
TGTGCCAGCAGTTACGAGGGAGTAGACAACGAGCAGTACTTC
CASSYEGVDNEQYF
>TRBJ2-1|15|NA|TRBV6-4|TRBD2
TGTGCCAGCAGTGAGTCAGCGGGAGGTCAAAATGAGCAGTTCTTC
CASSESAGGQNEQFF
>TRBJ2-6|17|NA|TRBV27|TRBD1
TGTGCCAGCAGTCCGGGGACAGGGAGTTCTGGGGCCAACGTCCTGACTTTC
CASSPGTGSSGANVLTF
>TRBJ1-3|19|NA|TRBV7-9|NA
TGTGCCAGCAGAGAACCCAGAGGGTCTACAGTTGACTCTGGAAACACCATATATTTT
CASREPRGSTVDSGNTIYF
>TRBJ2-5|16|NA|TRBV7-8|TRBD1
TGTGCCAGCAGCCCATCCGGGACAGCCCTCCAAGAGACCCAGTACTTC
CASSPSGTALQETQYF
>TRBJ2-1|15|NA|TRBV6-5|TRBD2
TGTGCCAGCAGTTCCGGACTAGCGGGAGTCAATGAGCAGTTCTTC
CASSSGLAGVNEQFF
>TRBJ1-2|14|NA|TRBV27|NA
TGTGCCAGCAGGGCGACGGGGGGAAGCTATGGCTACACCTTC
CASRATGGSYGYTF
>TRBJ1-2|14|NA|TRBV27|NA
TGTGCCAGCAGGCCCCAGGGCTTAAACTATGGCTACACCTTC
CASRPQGLNYGYTF